The 26 T cell receptor beta chains below were found in one sample sequenced in a study of identical twins listed by TCRdb under 2016. Library preparation was by 5' RACE. TCRdb names Illumina HiSeq 2000 as the instrument used. In TCRdb, the public reads were trimmed at Q25 with fastp and aligned with MiXCR, with productive beta chains retained. Identical CDR3 protein sequences are pooled into one entry, listed with their most common genes and DNA. This sample gives 450,000 or so distinct CDR3 sequences in total; around 18% of them show up just once. The ten most abundant clones make up less than 15% of the sample. The specimen was naive T cells sorted from blood. The cell subset or site label of this sample denotes: cells isolated with a human naive T-cell isolation kit. The source is a middle-aged man in good health.

This clonotype showed up just a few times. The rearrangement links TRBV20-1 to TRBJ2-7; D call uncertain. The germline V gene encodes CDR1 DFQATT and CDR2 SNEGSKA (reference sequence). Trimming took 8 bases from V and 0 from J, leaving 2 bases between them. This CDR3 has 9 amino acids. In DNA, the CDR3 is TGCAGTTACTCCTACGAGCAGTACTTC. Translated, it gives CSYSYEQYF.

The sample holds a few counts of this clonotype. V gene TRBV20-1 combines with J gene TRBJ2-7; no clear D gene. The CDR3 spans 11 residues. Germline-derived CDR1 and CDR2 are DFQATT and SNEGSKA (reference sequence). The ends were cut back, 7 bases at V and 1 base at J, with 8 bases in the middle. The CDR3 reads CSGARSYEQYF. CDR3 DNA sequence: TGCAGTGGAGCCAGGTCCTACGAGCAGTACTTC.

This clonotype was observed at least ten times. The V call is TRBV4-3, the J call TRBJ2-7; D uncertain. The CDR3 runs to 15 residues. Germline CDR1 reads LGHNA; CDR2 reads YSLEER. V lost 0 bases, J lost 3 bases, and 12 bases lay in between. In nucleotides, the CDR3 is TGCGCCAGCAGCCAAGATATAGTAAGGGACTACGAGCAGTACTTC. Protein sequence: CASSQDIVRDYEQYF.

At least ten counts were recorded for this clonotype. This CDR3 reads CASSPSGRAREQYF. Written as DNA, the CDR3 is TGTGCCAGCAGTCCTAGCGGGAGGGCGCGCGAGCAGTACTTC. The V and J genes are TRBV28 and TRBJ2-7, with 12 bases matching TRBD2. Germline V gene sequence: CDR1 MDHEN, CDR2 SYDVKM. The length of the CDR3 is 14 residues. V lost 5 bases, J lost 6 bases, and 5 bases stayed unmatched.

This clonotype was found many times. The rearrangement uses TRBV7-2 and TRBJ2-5; 7 positions match TRBD1. This CDR3 is built from 14 residues. V gave up 1 base and J gave up 5 bases; unmatched junction bases: 4. Per the germline V gene, CDR1 is SGHTA and CDR2 is FQGNSA. The CDR3, as DNA: TGTGCCAGCAGCTTAGACAGGGGTCGGGAGACCCAGTACTTC. It is translated as CASSLDRGRETQYF. The entire variable domain, with the rest obtained from reference TRBV7-2 and TRBJ2-5, is as follows: GAGVSQSPSNKVTEKGKDVELRCDPISGHTALYWYRQSLGQGLEFLIYFQGNSAPDKSGLPSDRFSAERTGGSVSTLTIQRTQQEDSAVYLCASSLDRGRETQYFGPGTRLLVL.

This rearrangement joins TRBV28 to TRBJ1-3; no reliable D call. The germline V and J ends were trimmed by 8 bases and 0 bases, with 17 bases remaining between them. Germline V lookup: CDR1 MDHEN, CDR2 SYDVKM. The CDR3 sequence is 16 residues long. The CDR3 region is CASHFGQPDSGNTIYF. In nucleotides, the CDR3 is TGTGCCAGCCATTTCGGGCAGCCAGACTCTGGAAACACCATATATTTT.

This clonotype was counted between two and nine times. The chain links TRBV20-1 to TRBJ1-4; the D gene is possibly TRBD1 (5 bases). The CDR3 totals 15 residues. The V gene's germline CDR1 is DFQATT and CDR2 SNEGSKA (reference sequence). V was clipped by 3 bases and J by 5 bases, with 16 bases between them. CDR3 sequence: CSAREGTLRNEKLFF. The CDR3 region has the DNA TGCAGTGCTAGGGAGGGGACCCTAAGGAATGAAAAACTGTTTTTT.

In this sample, this clonotype turned up many times. The rearrangement links TRBV27 to TRBJ2-5; D possibly uses TRBD1 or TRBD2 (5 bases each). This CDR3 spans 14 amino acids. Trimming removed 5 bases from V and 5 bases from J, with 15 bases in between. The germline gives CDR1 MNHEY, CDR2 SMNVEV (reference sequence). The CDR3 DNA follows: TGTGCCAGCAGTCATGGGACGCACGGGGAGACCCAGTACTTC. Its protein is CASSHGTHGETQYF.

This rearrangement joins TRBV20-1 to TRBJ1-2; 7 nucleotides line up with TRBD1. The J segment lost 2 bases and the V segment lost 5 bases, leaving 11 bases of the junction unmatched. From germline, CDR1 is DFQATT and CDR2 SNEGSKA (reference sequence). The CDR3 runs to 15 residues. The CDR3 region has the DNA TGCAGTGCTCCGATTAGGGGGCAGGGGAACTATGGCTACACCTTC. Protein: CSAPIRGQGNYGYTF.

This clonotype was detected only once. The chain uses TRBV4-1 and TRBJ2-6, with D uncertain. The CDR3 runs to 17 residues. V was shortened by 1 base and J by 1 base, with 11 bases between the two germline ends. Germline V gene lookup returns CDR1 MGHRA and CDR2 YSYEKL. The CDR3 here is CASSQGRARSGANVLTF. CDR3 DNA sequence: TGCGCCAGCAGCCAAGGACGGGCGAGATCTGGGGCCAACGTCCTGACTTTC.

This clonotype was seen more than once but under ten times. The chain uses TRBV30 and TRBJ1-1; D ambiguous. The CDR3 has 12 residues. CDR1 and CDR2 (germline): GTSNPN, SVGIG (reference sequence). V dropped 0 bases and J dropped 8 bases, with 10 bases sitting between them. The CDR3 is CAWSVRAYEAFF. The DNA of the CDR3 is TGTGCCTGGAGTGTAAGGGCCTACGAAGCTTTCTTT.

This clonotype was recorded at least ten times. The chain is built from TRBV9 and TRBJ1-1; D not certain. V shed 0 bases and J shed 0 bases, with 9 bases lying between them. The V gene's germline CDR1 is SGDLS and CDR2 YYNGEE. The CDR3 runs 15 residues. The chain's CDR3 is CASSVGVALNTEAFF. CDR3 sequence (DNA): TGTGCCAGCAGCGTAGGGGTGGCCCTGAACACTGAAGCTTTCTTT.

This clonotype was found many times. This chain links TRBV7-2 with TRBJ1-1, with D tentatively TRBD1 (5 bases). V was clipped by 3 bases and J by 3 bases, with 8 bases between them. The CDR3 is 13 residues long. Germline assignment: CDR1 SGHTA and CDR2 FQGNSA. The CDR3 DNA is TGTGCCAGCAGCTTGTACAGGCACACTGAAGCTTTCTTT. It is translated as CASSLYRHTEAFF.

V is TRBV9 and J is TRBJ2-3; D ambiguous. This CDR3 contains 12 residues. Germline CDR1 reads SGDLS; CDR2 reads YYNGEE. V was cut by 0 bases and J by 5 bases, with 4 bases left in between. CDR3 bases: TGTGCCAGCAGCGTAGGTGAAGATACGCAGTATTTT. Translating gives CASSVGEDTQYF.

This clonotype was detected many times. The gene calls are TRBV7-2 and TRBJ2-5; D is ambiguous. Germline assignment: CDR1 SGHTA and CDR2 FQGNSA. The CDR3 is 12 residues long. V was trimmed by 6 bases and J by 7 bases, leaving 12 bases between them. CDR3 bases: TGTGCCAGCAGTATCGGTTTGGCGACCCAGTACTTC. Residues: CASSIGLATQYF.

This CDR3 is CATSVEQKKETQYF. CDR3 DNA sequence: TGTGCCACCAGTGTCGAACAGAAGAAAGAGACCCAGTACTTC. The V and J genes are TRBV24-1 and TRBJ2-5; D unresolved. Germline V gene sequence: CDR1 KGHDR, CDR2 SFDVKD. The CDR3 spans 14 residues. Between the trimmed V and J ends, which lost 5 bases and 3 bases, there was a span of 12 bases.

Many counts were recorded for this clonotype. A junction end diverges from the germline sequence, so it may reflect a read error. The DNA of the CDR3 is TGTGCCAGCAGTAGGACAGGGGACACTGAAGCTTTCTTT. Protein: CASSRTGDTEAFF. This rearrangement joins TRBV4-3 to TRBJ1-1, with 9 nucleotides matching TRBD1. Per germline, CDR1 LGHNA and CDR2 YSLEER. The CDR3 covers 13 residues.

This clonotype showed up many times. The V gene is TRBV27, the J gene TRBJ2-7; TRBD2 is a possible D gene (5 bases). The germline V gene encodes CDR1 MNHEY and CDR2 SMNVEV (reference sequence). The V gene lost 5 bases and the J gene lost 0 bases, with 8 bases spanning the gap. The CDR3 length is 13 residues. The DNA for the CDR3 is TGTGCCAGCAGTCCGGACTTCTCCTACGAGCAGTACTTC. Encoded protein: CASSPDFSYEQYF.

This chain links TRBV10-3 with TRBJ2-5; D perhaps matches TRBD1 (5 bases). This CDR3 spans 14 amino acids. The ends were cut back, 9 bases at V and 4 bases at J, with 18 bases in the middle. Germline CDR1 is ENHRY and CDR2 is SYGVKD. The CDR3 loop is CAIMSRDEGETQYF. The CDR3 bases are TGTGCCATAATGTCCAGGGATGAAGGAGAGACCCAGTACTTC.

J is TRBJ2-2 and V is TRBV20-1; D may correspond to TRBD1 or TRBD2 (5 bases each). CDR1 and CDR2 from the germline V gene are DFQATT and SNEGSKA (reference sequence). Trimming removed 3 bases at V and 5 bases at J, with 13 bases between. CDR3 length: 14 amino acids. The CDR3 sequence: CSARFAGSTGELFF. CDR3 nucleotides: TGCAGTGCTAGGTTTGCAGGGAGTACCGGGGAGCTGTTTTTT.

This clonotype has just a few counts. The rearrangement links TRBV20-1 to TRBJ2-5; TRBD1 aligns across 8 bases. This CDR3 contains 15 residues. CDR1 and CDR2 (germline): DFQATT, SNEGSKA (reference sequence). J lost 1 base, V lost 4 bases, and 8 bases had no gene match. The DNA for the CDR3 is TGCAGTGCTACCGACAGGGGTTTTTCCCAAGAGACCCAGTACTTC. Translation gives CSATDRGFSQETQYF.

This clonotype occurred many times. The genes are TRBV5-1 and TRBJ2-7; perhaps TRBD1 as D (6 bases). V lost 4 bases and J lost 3, with 11 bases in between. Germline V lookup: CDR1 SGHRS, CDR2 YFSETQ. This CDR3 is 13 amino acids long. CDR3 region: CASSLGDNYEQYF. DNA of the CDR3: TGCGCCAGCAGCCTGGGGGACAACTACGAGCAGTACTTC.

This clonotype has at least ten counts. The chain carries TRBV7-8 and TRBJ1-4, with TRBD1 as a possible D gene (5 bases). This CDR3 contains 15 residues. Trimming removed 6 bases at V and 2 bases at J, with 13 bases between. Germline CDR1 reads SGHVS; CDR2 reads FQNEAQ. The CDR3 sequence is CASSRGVATNEKLFF. CDR3 nucleotide sequence: TGTGCCAGCAGTCGGGGGGTTGCGACTAATGAAAAACTGTTTTTT.

The chain recombines TRBV4-2 with TRBJ2-3, with D unclear. CDR3 length: 15 residues. Germline CDR1 LGHNA, CDR2 YNFKEQ. Trimming removed 4 bases at V and 2 bases at J, with 13 bases between. CDR3 DNA: TGTGCCAGCAGCCCGAGTCTCTTAAACACAGATACGCAGTATTTT. Its translation is CASSPSLLNTDTQYF.

This clonotype occurred many times. V gene TRBV6-1 combines with J gene TRBJ2-7; 8 nucleotides line up with TRBD1. Losses at the gene ends were 6 bases for V and 4 bases for J; bases not matched to a gene: 5. Germline lookup yields CDR1 MNHNS and CDR2 SASEGT. The CDR3 covers 13 residues. CDR3 in DNA: TGTGCCAGCAGGCGGACAGGGTCTTACGAGCAGTACTTC. Residues: CASRRTGSYEQYF.

The rearrangement joins TRBV29-1 to TRBJ2-5, with 12 bases matching TRBD1. CDR1 is SQVTM, CDR2 ANQGSEA, per germline. CDR3 size: 11 residues. V trimming: 7 bases; J trimming: 7 bases; junction bases outside the gene matches: 1. Written as DNA, the CDR3 is TGCAGCGCGGGACAGGGGGCGACCCAGTACTTC. It is translated as CSAGQGATQYF. The whole variable domain, remainder taken from reference TRBV29-1 and TRBJ2-5, is SAVISQKPSRDICQRGTSLTIQCQVDSQVTMMFWYRQQPGQSLTLIATANQGSEATYESGFVIDKFPISRPNLTFSTLTVSNMSPEDSSIYLCSAGQGATQYFGPGTRLLVL.